The 21 T cell receptor beta chains below all came from one sample that was sequenced in a study of T cells in localized non-small cell lung cancer. Clones were read by immunoSEQ multiplex PCR, and TCRdb kept only the in-frame ones, dropping some. The repertoire holds about 11,000 clones, with roughly nine tenths as singletons. The sequences come from peripheral blood, collected before any cancer treatment. The receptors originated from a male donor aged 60 or older with stage III lung adenocarcinoma.

The V call is TRBV29-1, the J call TRBJ2-7, with D maybe TRBD2 (6 bases). The CDR3 covers 11 residues. V was cut by 4 bases and J by 5 bases, with 9 bases left in between. Germline loops: CDR1 SQVTM, CDR2 ANQGSEA. The CDR3 nucleotides are TGCAGCGTTGCGGGAGCAAACGAGCAGTACTTC. It yields the protein CSVAGANEQYF.

The V gene is TRBV4-3, the J gene TRBJ2-2; D remains ambiguous. The CDR3 sequence is 16 residues long. V lost 8 bases and J lost 2, with 18 bases in between. Looked up from germline, CDR1 is LGHNA and CDR2 is YSLEER. The CDR3 reads CASSQRATTNTGELFF. The CDR3 region has the DNA TGCGCCAGCTCCCAAAGAGCTACCACAAACACCGGGGAGCTGTTTTTT.

The CDR3 DNA is TGTGCCAGCAGTTACTCGACAGGGAACTATGGCTACACCTTC. Protein product: CASSYSTGNYGYTF. V is TRBV6-6 and J is TRBJ1-2, with 7 nucleotides matching TRBD1. After removal of 0 bases from V and 2 bases from J, the junction contained 0 bases not matched to a gene. CDR3 length: 14 residues. Germline assignment: CDR1 MNHNY and CDR2 SVGAGI (reference sequence).

This chain joins TRBV28 and TRBJ1-4, with 7 bases aligning to TRBD1. CDR3 length: 15 amino acids. V shed 6 bases, J shed 0 bases, and the junction held 4 bases outside the gene matches. Germline-derived CDR1 and CDR2 are MDHEN and SYDVKM. The CDR3, as DNA: TGTGCCAGCAGAACCGGGACAGCAACTAATGAAAAACTGTTTTTT. Residues: CASRTGTATNEKLFF.

The rearrangement joins TRBV7-9 to TRBJ1-6; D remains ambiguous. The CDR3 loop spans 13 amino acids. Trimming took off 5 bases at V and 8 bases at J, with 10 bases between the two ends. Germline CDR1 reads SEHNR; CDR2 reads FQNEAQ (reference sequence). The CDR3 here is CASSPEMDSPLHF. The CDR3 DNA sequence: TGTGCCAGCAGCCCCGAGATGGATTCACCCCTCCACTTT.

V is TRBV27 and J is TRBJ2-3; 7 nucleotides agree with TRBD1. V gave up 5 bases and J gave up 4 bases; unmatched junction bases: 6. CDR3 length: 14 residues. CDR1 MNHEY and CDR2 SMNVEV come from the germline V gene (reference sequence). CDR3 bases: TGTGCCAGCAGTCCGGACAGGCTCGCAGATACGCAGTATTTT. Protein sequence: CASSPDRLADTQYF.

The chain combines TRBV2 with TRBJ1-4; 7 bases map to TRBD1. CDR1 SNHLY and CDR2 FYNNEI come from the germline V gene. With V trimmed by 5 bases and J by 3 bases, 3 bases remained unmatched. The length of the CDR3 is 14 residues. CDR3 sequence (DNA): TGTGCCAGCAGTTCGGGACAGTCTAATGAAAAACTGTTTTTT. Its translation is CASSSGQSNEKLFF.

This clone is a singleton in its sample. V gene TRBV11-3 combines with J gene TRBJ2-3; tentatively, D is TRBD2 (5 bases). The CDR3 spans 15 residues. Trimming left V 1 base short and J 3 bases short, with 11 bases between. In germline, CDR1 is SGHNT, CDR2 YENEEA. The CDR3 sequence: CASSLGSRETDTQYF. The CDR3 region has the DNA TGTGCCAGCAGCTTAGGGTCGAGGGAAACAGATACGCAGTATTTT. The full variable domain, completed using reference TRBV11-3 and TRBJ2-3, is EAGVVQSPRYKIIEKKQPVAFWCNPISGHNTLYWYLQNLGQGPELLIRYENEEAVDDSQLPKDRFSAERLKGVDSTLKIQPAELGDSAVYLCASSLGSRETDTQYFGPGTRLTVL.

The J gene is TRBJ2-1, the V gene TRBV19, with D unclear. Germline V CDR1 and CDR2: LNHDA, SQIVND (reference sequence). With 6 bases removed from V and 8 bases from J, the gap between germline ends came to 17 bases. The CDR3 runs 14 residues. The CDR3 nucleotides are TGTGCCAGTAGGGCCCGAGACTCGTTATATGAGCAGTTCTTC. It is translated as CASRARDSLYEQFF.

The chain couples TRBV6-1 to TRBJ1-1; D ambiguous. Trimming removed 3 bases from V and 4 bases from J, with 9 bases in between. The CDR3 covers 13 residues. CDR1 MNHNS and CDR2 SASEGT come from the germline V gene. CDR3 in amino acids: CASSELRTTEAFF. Here the CDR3 DNA reads TGTGCCAGCAGTGAGTTGAGGACCACTGAAGCTTTCTTT.

This clone appeared once. This chain joins TRBV15 and TRBJ2-1, with TRBD2 identical over 9 bases. CDR3 size: 18 residues. Germline CDR1 and CDR2: LNHNV and YYDKDF (reference sequence). Trimming at V came to 1 base and at J to 2 bases, leaving 9 bases not matched to a gene. CDR3 sequence reads: CATSRGVRLAGPYNEQFF. The CDR3 DNA reads as TGTGCCACCAGCAGAGGCGTTAGGCTAGCGGGGCCCTACAATGAGCAGTTCTTC.

This clone was picked up one time. The chain recombines TRBV7-8 with TRBJ1-1, with no clear D. The CDR3 runs 14 residues. The ends were cut back, 1 base at V and 7 bases at J, with 13 bases in the middle. Germline-derived CDR1 and CDR2 are SGHVS and FQNEAQ. For the CDR3, the DNA is TGTGCCAGCAGCTTAGACTTGGGTCCCAATGAAGCTTTCTTT. Amino acids: CASSLDLGPNEAFF.

The chain carries TRBV6-1 and TRBJ1-1; D uncertain. Trimming cost V 2 bases and J 2 bases, with 6 bases left between them. CDR3 length equals 13 residues. Per the germline V gene, CDR1 is MNHNS and CDR2 is SASEGT. The CDR3 is CASSEKDNTEAFF. The CDR3 bases are TGTGCCAGCAGTGAAAAGGACAACACTGAAGCTTTCTTT.

The table lists this clone with a few counts. The V call is TRBV19, the J call TRBJ1-5; 7 bases align to TRBD1. The CDR3 runs to 14 residues. V trimming: 5 bases; J trimming: 7 bases; junction bases outside the gene matches: 8. CDR1 and CDR2 from the germline V gene are LNHDA and SQIVND (reference sequence). The CDR3 spells CASSPLDRTQPQHF. CDR3 bases: TGTGCCAGTAGTCCCCTGGACAGGACGCAGCCCCAGCATTTT. The whole variable domain, remainder taken from reference TRBV19 and TRBJ1-5, is DGGITQSPKYLFRKEGQNVTLSCEQNLNHDAMYWYRQDPGQGLRLIYYSQIVNDFQKGDIAEGYSVSREKKESFPLTVTSAQKNPTAFYLCASSPLDRTQPQHFGDGTRLSIL.

This chain uses TRBV10-2 with TRBJ2-7; 11 bases fit TRBD2. CDR1 is WSHSY and CDR2 is SAAADI in the germline V gene. The CDR3 totals 15 residues. Trimming took 6 bases from V and 2 from J; bases not matched to a gene: 6. In DNA, the CDR3 is TGCGCCAGCAGAGATACTAGCGGGGGAACCTACGAGCAGTACTTC. Protein product: CASRDTSGGTYEQYF.

The rearrangement links TRBV4-3 to TRBJ2-3; D remains unclear. Trimming stripped 2 bases from V and 6 bases from J, with 9 bases between. Germline V CDR1 and CDR2: LGHNA, YSLEER. The CDR3 contains 13 residues. The CDR3 reads CASSQRVEDTQYF. In DNA, the CDR3 is TGCGCCAGCAGCCAAAGAGTAGAGGATACGCAGTATTTT.

This chain connects TRBV5-8 to TRBJ2-5; TRBD1 aligns across 7 bases. The CDR3 totals 15 residues. Looked up from germline, CDR1 is SGHTS and CDR2 is YDEGEE. Trimming removed 4 bases from V and 5 bases from J; junction bases left unmatched: 11. CDR3 residues: CASSLRQGRSETQYF. CDR3 DNA: TGTGCCAGCAGCCTACGACAGGGAAGGTCTGAGACCCAGTACTTC.

This chain links TRBV5-6 with TRBJ1-4, with 11 bases lining up with TRBD1. V lost 2 bases and J lost 3; bases outside the gene matches: 6. This CDR3 comprises 17 residues. Germline V CDR1 and CDR2: SGHDT, YYEEEE. CDR3 in DNA: TGTGCCAGCAGCTTCGGACAGGGGGCGCCGGCTAATGAAAAACTGTTTTTT. Its protein product is CASSFGQGAPANEKLFF.

This chain joins TRBV6-5 and TRBJ2-1; TRBD1 aligns across 9 bases. The CDR3 totals 15 residues. The J segment lost 0 bases and the V segment lost 6 bases, leaving 3 bases of the junction unmatched. CDR1 is MNHEY, CDR2 SVGAGI, per germline. The DNA of the CDR3 is TGTGCCAGCAGGGGGACAGGGAGCTCCTACAATGAGCAGTTCTTC. It encodes CASRGTGSSYNEQFF.

The J gene is TRBJ2-3, the V gene TRBV18, with 10 nucleotides matching TRBD2. Germline V lookup: CDR1 KGHSH, CDR2 LQKENI. J was trimmed by 4 bases and V by 3 bases; bases with no gene match: 4. This CDR3 region has 15 residues. The CDR3 protein is CASSPLAGVSDTQYF. Here the CDR3 DNA reads TGTGCCAGCTCACCGCTAGCGGGAGTTTCAGATACGCAGTATTTT. The full variable domain, rest sourced from reference TRBV18 and TRBJ2-3, is NAGVMQNPRHLVRRRGQEARLRCSPMKGHSHVYWYRQLPEEGLKFMVYLQKENIIDESGMPKERFSAEFPKEGPSILRIQQVVRGDSAAYFCASSPLAGVSDTQYFGPGTRLTVL.

The chain is built from TRBV7-2 and TRBJ2-5; the match to TRBD1 covers 7 bases. CDR1 is SGHTA and CDR2 is FQGNSA in the germline V gene. V dropped 5 bases and J dropped 7; count of bases not matched to a gene: 7. The CDR3 loop spans 13 amino acids. The CDR3 spells CASSLRDRGTQYF. CDR3 bases: TGTGCCAGCAGCCTCCGGGACAGAGGGACCCAGTACTTC.